This T cell receptor (beta chain) was captured in a study of regulatory T cells in long-lasting Graves disease. CDR1 SGHRS and CDR2 YFSETQ come from the germline V gene. Trimming took off 0 bases at V and 3 bases at J, with 10 bases between the two ends. The CDR3 covers 14 residues. There are many counts of this clonotype. With iRepertoire HTBI primers and Arm-PCR of CDR3 regions, TCR beta libraries were built. TCRdb recomputed calls from the multiplex PCR reads with MiXCR, one row per CDR3 protein. The data hold 400,000 to 500,000 distinct CDR3 sequences, with about 16% observed a single time. Regarding time point: newly diagnosed GD, antithyroid drugs for less than 3 months. From PBMCs, RNA was extracted and then used to make the TCR library. The same data also went into a second study, on T cells in Graves' hyperthyroidism and ophthalmopathy.

The clonotype was recovered from a woman in her twenties or thirties with Graves disease. The material was peripheral blood mononuclear cells (PBMCs), obtained at new diagnosis, from a patient treated with antithyroid drugs. This chain joins TRBV5-1 and TRBJ2-7; TRBD1 might be the D (6 bases). DNA of the CDR3: TGCGCCAGCAGCTTGGGGACAGCCGGCTACGAGCAGTACTTC. Amino acids: CASSLGTAGYEQYF.